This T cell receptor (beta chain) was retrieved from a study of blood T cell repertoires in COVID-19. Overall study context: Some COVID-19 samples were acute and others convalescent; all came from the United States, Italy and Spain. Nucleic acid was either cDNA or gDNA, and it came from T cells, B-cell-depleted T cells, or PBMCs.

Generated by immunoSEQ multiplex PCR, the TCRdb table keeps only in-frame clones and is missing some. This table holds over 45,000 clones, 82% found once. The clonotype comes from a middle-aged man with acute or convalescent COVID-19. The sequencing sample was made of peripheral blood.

The CDR3 DNA reads TGTGCCAGCAACTTCCCCGACAGTCATAACTATGGCTACACCTTC. This sequence encodes CASNFPDSHNYGYTF. This sequence joins TRBV7-9 and TRBJ1-2, with D possibly being TRBD1 (5 bases). Trimming cost V 7 bases and J 1 base, with 16 bases left between them. The germline V gene encodes CDR1 SEHNR and CDR2 FQNEAQ (reference sequence). The CDR3 loop spans 15 amino acids.